The present TCR beta chain was sequenced within a study of cytomegalovirus exposure and HLA in healthy donors. This clone was detected only a few times. Per the germline V gene, CDR1 is SEHNR and CDR2 is FQNEAQ (reference sequence). V lost 5 bases and J 1 base, leaving 11 bases between the germline ends. CDR3 length: 14 amino acids. The PCR made use of 60 Vbeta and 13 Jbeta primers. This table comes from immunoSEQ multiplex PCR, and its TCRdb copy is limited to in-frame clones, with some not included. This repertoire shows approximately 110,000 clones, 15% to 19% found once; its top ten account for over 1.5%.

This clonotype was sampled from a woman under 30 in good health and CMV-seronegative. The V gene is TRBV7-9, the J gene TRBJ2-5; tentative D call: TRBD2 (6 bases). Sample: PBMCs. The CDR3 sequence: CASSERDSQETQYF. The CDR3 region has the DNA TGTGCCAGCAGCGAACGGGACTCCCAAGAGACCCAGTACTTC. The complete variable domain, with remaining parts taken from reference TRBV7-9 and TRBJ2-5, reads DTGVSQNPRHKITKRGQNVTFRCDPISEHNRLYWYRQTLGQGPEFLTYFQNEAQLEKSRLLSDRFSAERPKGSFSTLEIQRTEQGDSAMYLCASSERDSQETQYFGPGTRLLVL.